This section outlines one TCR beta chain sequence together with its context. One end of the junction is discordant with germline, which a read error may explain. These data are taken from a study of T-cell memory formation after mild COVID-19. Each CDR3 protein is one row after TCRdb ran MiXCR on the 5' RACE reads. The sample shows 25,000 or so distinct CDR3 sequences, approximately 7% of them seen only once. The CDR3 is made up of 13 amino acids. Per the germline V gene, CDR1 is LNHNV and CDR2 is YYDKDF (reference sequence). The rearrangement uses TRBV15 and TRBJ2-1, with TRBD2 identical over 8 bases. Material: PBMCs or a T cell subset sorted from them (not recorded which). This sequence was found in an adult woman who had mild COVID-19 (a few samples of this study predate the infection). Cell type and time point are not known. The CDR3 sequence is CATSRDRGGEHFF. The CDR3 DNA is TGTGCCACCAGCAGAGATCGGGGGGGTGAGCATTTCTTC.